This is a list of T cell receptor beta chains from one sample in a study of cytomegalovirus exposure and HLA in healthy donors. Some clones are missing from TCRdb's copy, which holds only in-frame ones; the method was immunoSEQ multiplex PCR. The table shows more than 85,000 clones, with 60% to 70% occurring only once. Sequences were obtained from PBMCs. Receptors originate from a woman in her 30s in good health and CMV-seronegative. CDR3s include the opening cysteine and the closing phenylalanine or tryptophan. The D gene is left open where the match is weak. Clone size is given for some rows only: seen once, a few or many times, or a class if the clone is expanded.

j_call	clone_size	v_call	d_call	cdr3_aa	cdr3_nt
TRBJ2-2	.	TRBV4-2	.	CASSPPGREPGELFF	TGTGCCAGCAGCCCCCCGGGTAGAGAGCCCGGGGAGCTGTTTTTT
TRBJ1-1	.	TRBV6-1	TRBD1	CASSEQGVGEAFF	TGTGCCAGCAGTGAGCAGGGGGTGGGCGAAGCTTTCTTT
TRBJ2-7	.	TRBV18	TRBD2	CASSPGLAVTGSYYEQYF	TGTGCCAGCTCACCGGGACTAGCGGTCACAGGTAGTTACTACGAGCAGTACTTC
TRBJ1-1	.	TRBV21-1	.	CARGTGVGTEAFF	TGTGCAAGGGGGACAGGGGTTGGCACTGAAGCTTTCTTT
TRBJ1-2	few	TRBV28	.	CASSTTDSAFVRGGYTF	TGTGCCAGCAGTACAACGGACAGTGCCTTCGTTCGCGGGGGCTACACCTTC
TRBJ2-5	.	TRBV27	TRBD1	CASTTGGETQYF	TGTGCCAGTACTACAGGGGGAGAGACCCAGTACTTC
TRBJ1-2	.	TRBV6-6	.	CASRQGGGVAYGYTF	TGTGCCAGCCGGCAGGGAGGGGGGGTAGCCTATGGCTACACCTTC
TRBJ1-2	.	TRBV7-8	.	CASSLGQENYGYTF	TGTGCCAGCAGCTTAGGACAGGAGAACTATGGCTACACCTTC
TRBJ2-5	.	TRBV5-1	TRBD2	CASSVGTSGPQETQYF	TGCGCCAGCAGCGTCGGGACTAGCGGGCCTCAAGAGACCCAGTACTTC
TRBJ2-7	few	TRBV30	.	CAWKGVYEQYF	TGTGCCTGGAAAGGGGTCTACGAGCAGTACTTC
TRBJ2-3	.	TRBV9	.	CASSPGRASADTQYF	TGTGCCAGCAGCCCCGGCCGCGCTAGCGCAGATACGCAGTATTTT
TRBJ1-3	.	TRBV4-1	.	CASSQVVGNTIYF	TGCGCCAGCAGCCAAGTCGTCGGAAACACCATATATTTT
TRBJ1-6	.	TRBV19	.	CASSMVRGRNSPLHF	TGTGCCAGTAGCATGGTCAGGGGCCGGAATTCACCCCTCCACTTT
TRBJ2-7	.	TRBV4-2	TRBD1	CASSQALRDRAYEQYF	TGTGCCAGCAGCCAAGCTCTCCGGGACAGGGCATACGAGCAGTACTTC
TRBJ2-2	.	TRBV27	TRBD2	CASSLSRGAGELFF	TGTGCCAGCAGTTTATCGCGGGGGGCCGGGGAGCTGTTTTTT
TRBJ1-1	.	TRBV7-6	.	CASSLAPPGGGTEAFF	TGTGCCAGCAGCTTAGCCCCTCCGGGCGGGGGCACTGAAGCTTTCTTT
TRBJ1-1	.	TRBV7-2	TRBD1	CASSFSGTGGLEAFF	TGTGCCAGCAGCTTTTCGGGGACAGGTGGTCTAGAAGCTTTCTTT
TRBJ2-1	.	TRBV4-2	.	CASSQVGFGSTGWYNEQFF	TGTGCCAGCAGCCAAGTCGGTTTTGGGAGCACAGGGTGGTACAATGAGCAGTTCTTC
TRBJ2-3	.	TRBV6-5	TRBD2	CASSYSPAGVTDTQYF	TGTGCCAGCAGTTACTCTCCAGCGGGAGTGACAGATACGCAGTATTTT
TRBJ1-2	.	TRBV19	.	CASSPSGSPYGYTF	TGTGCCAGTAGTCCCTCCGGGTCCCCCTATGGCTACACCTTC
TRBJ1-1	.	TRBV2	TRBD1	CASRNDRGPPTEAFF	TGTGCCAGCAGAAACGACAGGGGACCCCCTACTGAAGCTTTCTTT
TRBJ2-5	.	TRBV11-2	TRBD2	CASSLDRSRASGGILETQYF	TGTGCCAGCAGCTTAGACCGCTCTAGGGCTAGCGGGGGGATTCTTGAGACCCAGTACTTC
TRBJ2-1	.	TRBV7-2	.	CASSIRVFNEQFF	TGTGCCAGCAGTATCAGGGTCTTCAATGAGCAGTTCTTC
TRBJ1-1	.	TRBV4-2	TRBD1	CASSQTDRQAFF	TGTGCCAGCAGCCAAACGGACAGGCAAGCTTTCTTT